This T cell receptor (beta chain) was recorded in a study of blood T cell repertoires in COVID-19. Study in general: There were acute and convalescent COVID-19 samples, and they came from the United States, Italy and Spain. In each case, the material was cDNA or gDNA derived from T cells, B-cell-depleted T cells, or PBMCs.

Assay: immunoSEQ multiplex PCR; the TCRdb copy retains only in-frame clones and omits some. Among around 30,000 clones listed, approximately 67% were seen once. The source of this sequence is a human donor in a cohort sampled during active COVID-19. Sequencing was done on a sample of peripheral blood.

The CDR3 region is CASSQGGNQPQHF. CDR3 coding DNA: TGTGCCAGCAGCCAGGGGGGCAATCAGCCCCAGCATTTT. The chain is built from TRBV7-2 and TRBJ1-5, with 7 bases fitting TRBD1. The V segment lost 5 bases and the J segment 2 bases; nucleotides outside the gene matches: 0. There are 13 residues in the CDR3. Germline CDR1 reads SGHTA; CDR2 reads FQGNSA.